These T cell receptor beta chains were read from a single sample in a study of CD4+ T cells in melanoma. Assay: immunoSEQ multiplex PCR; the TCRdb copy retains only in-frame clones and omits some. The sample contains around 110,000 clones, roughly 90% of which appear only once. Sequencing was carried out using peripheral blood. These receptors originate from a human donor with melanoma. Both conserved end residues are part of each CDR3. D genes are given only for firm matches. For some rows the clone size is stated as once, few or many, or as a class when expanded; others skip it.

abundance: few; j_gene: TRBJ1-1; v_gene: TRBV29-1; d_gene: .; CDR3aa: CSVEETGNTEAFF; CDR3nt: TGCAGCGTTGAAGAAACCGGGAACACTGAAGCTTTCTTT
abundance: .; j_gene: TRBJ1-1; v_gene: TRBV19; d_gene: TRBD1; CDR3aa: CASNTDRAAFF; CDR3nt: TGTGCCAGTAATACGGACAGGGCGGCTTTCTTT
abundance: .; j_gene: TRBJ2-2; v_gene: TRBV5-1; d_gene: .; CDR3aa: CASSSPGGTRNTGELFF; CDR3nt: TGCGCCAGCAGCTCTCCAGGGGGGACTAGAAACACCGGGGAGCTGTTTTTT
abundance: .; j_gene: TRBJ1-2; v_gene: TRBV25-1; d_gene: .; CDR3aa: CASSEYGRAYGYTF; CDR3nt: TGTGCCAGCAGTGAATATGGCAGGGCCTATGGCTACACCTTC
abundance: .; j_gene: TRBJ2-7; v_gene: TRBV6-5; d_gene: .; CDR3aa: CASSSTPLEAYEQYF; CDR3nt: TGTGCCAGCAGTTCAACTCCTTTGGAGGCCTACGAGCAGTACTTC
abundance: .; j_gene: TRBJ1-1; v_gene: TRBV30; d_gene: .; CDR3aa: CAWSDRSLAAFF; CDR3nt: TGTGCCTGGAGTGACCGCTCGCTGGCGGCTTTCTTT
abundance: once; j_gene: TRBJ2-1; v_gene: TRBV6-5; d_gene: .; CDR3aa: CASKRTDEQFF; CDR3nt: TGTGCCAGCAAGCGGACTGATGAGCAGTTCTTC
abundance: .; j_gene: TRBJ2-1; v_gene: TRBV7-2; d_gene: .; CDR3aa: CASSFEINEQFF; CDR3nt: TGTGCCAGCAGCTTTGAGATCAATGAGCAGTTCTTC
abundance: .; j_gene: TRBJ2-1; v_gene: TRBV18; d_gene: TRBD2; CDR3aa: CASSPSGSYEQFF; CDR3nt: TGTGCCAGCTCACCGAGCGGGAGCTATGAGCAGTTCTTC
abundance: few; j_gene: TRBJ2-5; v_gene: TRBV5-1; d_gene: .; CDR3aa: CASSLVSPQAGETQYF; CDR3nt: TGCGCCAGCAGCTTGGTGTCTCCCCAGGCGGGAGAGACCCAGTACTTC
abundance: .; j_gene: TRBJ1-1; v_gene: TRBV9; d_gene: TRBD1; CDR3aa: CASSLTGATEAFF; CDR3nt: TGTGCCAGCAGCCTGACAGGGGCCACTGAAGCTTTCTTT
abundance: .; j_gene: TRBJ2-1; v_gene: TRBV7-2; d_gene: TRBD2; CDR3aa: CASSLSSGDYNEQFF; CDR3nt: TGTGCCAGCAGCTTATCTAGCGGGGACTACAATGAGCAGTTCTTC
abundance: .; j_gene: TRBJ2-1; v_gene: TRBV4-1; d_gene: .; CDR3aa: CASSQGLGPQEQFF; CDR3nt: TGCGCCAGCAGCCAAGGGTTGGGTCCCCAGGAGCAGTTCTTC
abundance: many; j_gene: TRBJ2-7; v_gene: TRBV6-5; d_gene: TRBD2; CDR3aa: CASRGGTYEQYF; CDR3nt: TGTGCCAGCCGGGGGGGGACCTACGAGCAGTACTTC
abundance: .; j_gene: TRBJ2-3; v_gene: TRBV5-1; d_gene: TRBD2; CDR3aa: CASSLAWSGGITDTQYF; CDR3nt: TGCGCCAGCAGCTTGGCCTGGTCGGGGGGGATCACAGATACGCAGTATTTT
abundance: .; j_gene: TRBJ2-2; v_gene: TRBV2; d_gene: TRBD1; CDR3aa: CASKVQGALSGELFF; CDR3nt: TGTGCCAGCAAGGTTCAGGGGGCGTTGTCCGGGGAGCTGTTTTTT
abundance: .; j_gene: TRBJ2-4; v_gene: TRBV15; d_gene: .; CDR3aa: CATSREEGGNIQYF; CDR3nt: TGTGCCACCAGCAGAGAGGAGGGAGGAAACATTCAGTACTTC
abundance: .; j_gene: TRBJ2-2; v_gene: TRBV9; d_gene: TRBD2; CDR3aa: CASSLLAGGGTGELFF; CDR3nt: TGTGCCAGCAGCTTACTAGCGGGGGGCGGCACCGGGGAGCTGTTTTTT
abundance: .; j_gene: TRBJ1-2; v_gene: TRBV5-8; d_gene: .; CDR3aa: CASSLGEFSYGYTF; CDR3nt: TGTGCCAGCAGCTTAGGGGAATTCTCCTATGGCTACACCTTC